Detailed here is one T cell receptor (beta chain). No cognate antigen has been identified for it. No base quality values were provided; no much bigger clone lies one nucleotide off. Library method: 5' RACE. The second PCR ran for about 6 to 12 cycles and used a J-beta primer mix along with a sample-barcoded 5' primer. A unique molecular identifier was introduced onto each TCR beta cDNA molecule by a template-switch 5' adaptor carrying 12 random nucleotides. At least 2.5 million CDR3-containing paired-end reads were obtained from each sample. First-strand cDNA synthesis was performed from all RNA using the Mint cDNA synthesis kit, with priming by a TRBC-specific oligonucleotide. Following uracil-DNA glycosylase treatment, a first 18-cycle PCR with universal primers M1SS and BC2_uni_R was performed on all cDNA. The study's processing was this. Normalization of each sample was performed by random selection of 1 million high-quality reads, each carrying a distinct molecular identifier. Instead of being binned into consensus sequences, reads that shared molecular identifiers were thrown out. MiTCR, run with a Q25 quality threshold and the strictest error-elimination algorithm, handled CDR3 identification, clonotype clustering and error correction. A nonparametric unseen species model with Euler transformation was used to estimate a lower bound on total TCR beta diversity. The public reads were reanalyzed by TCRdb: fastp trimming at Q25, MiXCR alignment, in-frame beta chains only. When rows share a CDR3 protein, they turn into one entry using the most common DNA and genes. The authors' filters were not applied to this entry. The sample records 1,800,000 or so distinct CDR3 sequences, about two fifths of which are singletons. The biggest ten clones account for roughly 24% of the sample.

The sample is drawn from a study of blood T cells in healthy people across ages (dated by TCRdb to between 2014 and 2017). Looking at the study overall: In model experiments, roughly one uniquely barcoded TCR beta cDNA molecule per two T cells was captured by template switching. The study measured age-related changes in TCR beta repertoire diversity using deep sequencing normalized with unique cDNA molecular identifiers. The donors were divided into four age groups: young (average about 16 years), middle-aged (about 39), aged (around 59) and long-lived (approximately 74). To avoid experimental bias, donors of different ages were distributed randomly across sequencing lanes. For two donors (one aged 18 to 30 and one aged 80 or older), the study analyzed two additional independent replicas of 1 million unique cDNA reads from the same blood draw. On the study overall, not on this receptor specifically: As age increased, observed TCR beta diversity per million T cells dropped in a roughly linear way, and a significant reduction was already evident by age approximately 40. Compared with the aged group, the long-lived group had more naive CD4+ T cells, fewer expanded clones and increased TCR diversity, suggesting age selection. Estimates of total diversity based on one million sequenced T cells were regarded as lower bounds and as underestimates. Observed TCR beta diversity correlated strongly with the percentage of naive T cells measured by flow cytometry. Since profiling was done on bulk unsorted PBMCs, naive and antigen-experienced compartments could not be conclusively compared. Donor CMV infection status was unknown, potentially confounding age-related changes in expanded clonotypes.

Systemically healthy Caucasian individuals from Russia, 39 in total and aged roughly 6 to 95 years, were included as donors. Each donor gave 8 to 10 milliliters of peripheral blood, drawn into EDTA-treated Vacutainer tubes. Ficoll-Paque density-gradient centrifugation was used to isolate PBMCs, with at least 6 million obtained per sample. Trizol reagent was used to extract total RNA from the PBMCs, yielding at least 6 micrograms per sample. For every donor, flow cytometry on a PBMC aliquot measured the percentage of naive CD45RAhigh/CD27high T cells. Relative to germline, V is missing 4 bases and J is missing 6 bases, with 2 bases of the junction outside any gene match. Including the terminal cysteine and phenylalanine, the CDR3 comprises 13 residues. Kept here is only the CDR3 DNA, which spans 39 bases and is read in frame from base 1. The germline V gene gives CDR1 as KGHDR and CDR2 as SFDVKD.

Recombination connected TRBV24-1 to TRBJ2-3, with TRBD1 matching 8 junction bases. Sequencing was done on a sample of blood. The clonotype was recovered from a human donor in good health. This receptor has the CDR3 CATSDYRGDTQYF. The bases read TGTGCCACCAGTGACTACAGGGGGGATACGCAGTATTTT.